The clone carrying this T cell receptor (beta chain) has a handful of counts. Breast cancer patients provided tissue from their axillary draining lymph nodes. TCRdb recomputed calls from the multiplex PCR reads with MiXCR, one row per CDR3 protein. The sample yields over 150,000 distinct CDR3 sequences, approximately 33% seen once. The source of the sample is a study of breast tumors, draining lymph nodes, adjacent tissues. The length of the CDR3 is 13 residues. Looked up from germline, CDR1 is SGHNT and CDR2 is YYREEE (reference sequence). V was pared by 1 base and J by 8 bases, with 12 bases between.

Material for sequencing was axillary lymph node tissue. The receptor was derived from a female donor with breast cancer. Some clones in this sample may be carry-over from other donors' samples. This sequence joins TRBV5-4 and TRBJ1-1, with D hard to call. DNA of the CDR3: TGTGCCAGCAGCTTGAATCTGAACAGCGAAGCTTTCTTT. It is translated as CASSLNLNSEAFF.